Following are 7 T cell receptor beta chains from one sample sequenced in a study of cytomegalovirus exposure and HLA in healthy donors (dated by TCRdb to 2015 to 2018). To prepare the library, the immunoSEQ multiplex PCR assay was applied. A mixture of 60 forward primers for TCR Vbeta segments and 13 reverse primers for TCR Jbeta segments was used in the multiplex PCR. In its TCRdb copy, this immuneACCESS table keeps in-frame sequences only and misses some clones. Where compared with another copy, unresolved V genes explain less than half of these, and the others have no known cause. The table for this sample lists 130,000 to 150,000 clones; nearly 80% of them were counted only once. The top ten constitute 5.1% of the sample. Sequenced input: PBMCs. These receptors originate from a male donor in good health and CMV-seronegative.

The chain uses TRBV19 and TRBJ2-2, with D hard to call. Germline CDR1 reads LNHDA; CDR2 reads SQIVND (reference sequence). V lost 0 bases and J lost 5, with 4 bases in between. The CDR3 consists of 13 residues. The CDR3 reads CASSIDRTGELFF. CDR3 coding DNA: TGTGCCAGTAGTATAGATCGTACCGGGGAGCTGTTTTTT.

In its sample, this clone was seen a few times. The chain recombines TRBV6-1 with TRBJ2-5; D may be TRBD1 (5 bases). This CDR3 region has 12 residues. The germline gives CDR1 MNHNS, CDR2 SASEGT. The ends were cut back, 2 bases at V and 4 bases at J, with 5 bases in the middle. The CDR3 here is CASSERGETQYF. DNA for the CDR3: TGTGCCAGCAGTGAAAGGGGAGAGACCCAGTACTTC.

The genes are TRBV7-9 and TRBJ2-5, with D possibly being TRBD2 (5 bases). CDR3 length: 12 residues. Trimming pared 3 bases from V and 5 bases from J, leaving 7 bases between. CDR1 SEHNR and CDR2 FQNEAQ come from the germline V gene (reference sequence). The CDR3 bases are TGTGCCAGCAGCTTTACGGGGGAGACCCAGTACTTC. It specifies CASSFTGETQYF.

The chain links TRBV5-1 to TRBJ2-1, with a possible D match to TRBD2 (5 bases). This CDR3 spans 15 amino acids. Between the trimmed V and J ends, which lost 2 bases and 0 bases, there was a span of 9 bases. In germline, CDR1 is SGHRS, CDR2 YFSETQ. CDR3 coding DNA: TGCGCCAGCAGCTTCACGGGGAACTCCTACAATGAGCAGTTCTTC. This sequence encodes CASSFTGNSYNEQFF.

V is TRBV7-8 and J is TRBJ1-3; D perhaps matches TRBD1 (5 bases). CDR3 length: 14 amino acids. Per the germline V gene, CDR1 is SGHVS and CDR2 is FQNEAQ. Trimming removed 1 base at V and 4 bases at J, with 8 bases between. CDR3 in amino acids: CASSLGGAGNTIYF. The CDR3 DNA reads TGTGCCAGCAGCTTAGGGGGCGCAGGAAACACCATATATTTT.

CDR3 DNA sequence: TGTGCCAGCTCACCGGGTCCTCGGGGAATCTACGAGCAGTACTTC. This sequence encodes CASSPGPRGIYEQYF. The chain is built from TRBV18 and TRBJ2-7; maybe TRBD2 (5 bases). CDR1 is KGHSH and CDR2 is LQKENI in the germline V gene. Trimming shortened V by 3 bases and J by 3 bases, and 15 bases separated the two germline ends. The CDR3 consists of 15 residues.

The rearrangement links TRBV2 to TRBJ2-7, with a possible D match to TRBD1 (6 bases). With 8 bases removed from V and 4 bases from J, the gap between germline ends came to 18 bases. The CDR3 extends over 14 amino acids. Germline V gives CDR1 SNHLY, CDR2 FYNNEI. CDR3: CASRPRQENYEQYF. As DNA, the CDR3 is TGTGCCAGCCGACCCCGACAGGAGAATTACGAGCAGTACTTC.